This T cell receptor (beta chain) was retrieved from a study of CD8+ T cells in alopecia areata. The length of the CDR3 is 13 residues. V lost 1 base and J 5 bases, leaving 6 bases between the germline ends. Germline V CDR1 and CDR2: SGHTA, FQGNSA. After isolation, RNA underwent reverse transcription to generate cDNA as the sequencing template. The table came from immunoSEQ multiplex PCR; TCRdb's copy has only in-frame clones and leaves some out. Among 110,000 to 150,000 clones listed, roughly 46% were seen once. The V call is TRBV7-2, the J call TRBJ2-1; D is unresolved. Material: CD4+ T cells sorted from blood, obtained at week 0. This clonotype was obtained from a human donor with alopecia areata. The DNA of the CDR3 is TGTGCCAGCAGCTTAGGGGTAGACAATGAGCAGTTCTTC. Its translation is CASSLGVDNEQFF.